The source of this T cell receptor (beta chain) is a study of identical twins. The study, taken as a whole, reports: There was more out-of-frame TCR alpha sharing in monozygotic twins than models estimated. Out-of-frame alpha sequences that twins shared showed excess low generation probability. For out-of-frame beta sequences, excess twin sharing was weaker.

MiXCR was run by TCRdb on the 5' RACE reads, yielding one entry per CDR3 protein. Among approximately 300,000 distinct CDR3 sequences listed, 7.5% to 9.5% were seen once. The CDR3 length is 16 residues. The germline V gene has CDR1 MGHRA and CDR2 YSYEKL. V dropped 0 bases and J dropped 0 bases, with 9 bases sitting between them. About this clonotype: Its antigen is as yet unknown.

The same sample was also studied in work on yellow fever vaccine responses in identical twins.

Sequencing was done on a sample of CD8+ T cells sorted from blood. This receptor was taken from a woman aged 18-29 years in good health. The V call is TRBV4-1, the J call TRBJ1-3, with unresolved D. The CDR3 spells CASSQDPGSSGNTIYF. The CDR3 DNA sequence: TGCGCCAGCAGCCAAGACCCGGGGAGCTCTGGAAACACCATATATTTT.